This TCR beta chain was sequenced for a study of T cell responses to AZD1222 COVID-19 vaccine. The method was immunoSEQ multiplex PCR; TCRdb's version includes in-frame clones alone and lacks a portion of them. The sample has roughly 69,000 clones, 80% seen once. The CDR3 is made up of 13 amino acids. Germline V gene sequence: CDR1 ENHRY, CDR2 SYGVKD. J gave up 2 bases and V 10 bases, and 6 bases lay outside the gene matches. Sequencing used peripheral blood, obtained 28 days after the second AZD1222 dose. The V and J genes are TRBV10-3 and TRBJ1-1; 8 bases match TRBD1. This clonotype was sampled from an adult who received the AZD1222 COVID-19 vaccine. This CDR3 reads CATLQGENTEAFF. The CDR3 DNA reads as TGTGCCACCCTACAGGGGGAAAACACTGAAGCTTTCTTT.